The subject of this entry is one T cell receptor (beta chain). The sample originates from a study of T cells expressing NK-cell markers. Reprocessing the 5' RACE reads, TCRdb reports a single entry for every CDR3 protein and omits DNA. The sample's table shows about 460,000 distinct CDR3 sequences. This CDR3 is built from 16 residues. Looked up from germline, CDR1 is DFQATT and CDR2 is SNEGSKA (reference sequence). The chain recombines TRBV20-1 with TRBJ1-6. The source is a woman aged 45-59 years in good health. Sequenced input: blood T cells: a sorted CD56 or NKG2C T cell subset, CD4+ or CD8+ T cells, or bulk PBMC T cells (not recorded which). CDR3 sequence: CSARPTGGGNNSPLHF.